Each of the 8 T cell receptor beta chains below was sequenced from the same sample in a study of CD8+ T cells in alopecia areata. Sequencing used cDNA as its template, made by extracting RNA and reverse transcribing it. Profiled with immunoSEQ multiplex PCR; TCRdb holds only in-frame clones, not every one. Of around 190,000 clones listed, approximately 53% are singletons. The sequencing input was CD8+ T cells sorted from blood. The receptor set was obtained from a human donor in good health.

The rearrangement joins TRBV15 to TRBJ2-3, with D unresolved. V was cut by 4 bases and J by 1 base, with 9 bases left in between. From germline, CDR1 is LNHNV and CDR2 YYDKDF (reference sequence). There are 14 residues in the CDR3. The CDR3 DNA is TGTGCCACCAGCATCACGCGCGGCACAGATACGCAGTATTTT. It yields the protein CATSITRGTDTQYF.

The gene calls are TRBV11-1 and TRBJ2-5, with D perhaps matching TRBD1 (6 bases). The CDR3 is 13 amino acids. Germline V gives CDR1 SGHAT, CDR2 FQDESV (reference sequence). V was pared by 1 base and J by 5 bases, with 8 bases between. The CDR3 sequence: CASSLGQGETQYF. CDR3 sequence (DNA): TGTGCCAGCAGCTTAGGGCAGGGGGAGACCCAGTACTTC.

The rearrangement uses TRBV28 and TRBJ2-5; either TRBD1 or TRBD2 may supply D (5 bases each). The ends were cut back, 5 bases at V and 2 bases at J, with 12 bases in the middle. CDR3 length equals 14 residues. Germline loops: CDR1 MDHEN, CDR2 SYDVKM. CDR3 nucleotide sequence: TGTGCCAGCAGTCCCACCGGGGCACAAGAGACCCAGTACTTC. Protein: CASSPTGAQETQYF.

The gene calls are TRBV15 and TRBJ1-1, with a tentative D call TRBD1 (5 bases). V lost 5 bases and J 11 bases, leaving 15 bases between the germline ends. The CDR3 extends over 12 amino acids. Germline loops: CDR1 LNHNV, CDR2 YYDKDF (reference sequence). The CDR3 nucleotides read TGTGCCACCAGCGGGGGTTTGGGTACTGCTTTCTTT. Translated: CATSGGLGTAFF.

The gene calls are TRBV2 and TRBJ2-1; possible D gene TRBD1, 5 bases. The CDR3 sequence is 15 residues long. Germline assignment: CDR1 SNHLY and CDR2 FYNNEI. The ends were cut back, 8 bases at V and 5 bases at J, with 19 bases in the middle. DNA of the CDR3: TGTGCCAGCTCTGAGTTCCAGGGTGCTAACAATGAGCAGTTCTTC. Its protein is CASSEFQGANNEQFF.

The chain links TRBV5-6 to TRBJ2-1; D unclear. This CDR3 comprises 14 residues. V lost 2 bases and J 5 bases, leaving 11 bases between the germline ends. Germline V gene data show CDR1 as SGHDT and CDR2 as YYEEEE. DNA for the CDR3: TGTGCCAGCAGCTTTAGGGCAGCCGACAATGAGCAGTTCTTC. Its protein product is CASSFRAADNEQFF. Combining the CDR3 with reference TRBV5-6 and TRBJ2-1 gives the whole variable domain DAGVTQSPTHLIKTRGQQVTLRCSPKSGHDTVSWYQQALGQGPQFIFQYYEEEERQRGNFPDRFSGHQFPNYSSELNVNALLLGDSALYLCASSFRAADNEQFFGPGTRLTVL.

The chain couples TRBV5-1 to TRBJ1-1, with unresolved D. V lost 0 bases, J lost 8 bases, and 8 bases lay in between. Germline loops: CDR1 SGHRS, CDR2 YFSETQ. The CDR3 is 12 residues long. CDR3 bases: TGCGCCAGCAGCTTGGTGGGAGACGAAGCTTTCTTT. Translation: CASSLVGDEAFF. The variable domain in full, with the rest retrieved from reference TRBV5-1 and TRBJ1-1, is KAGVTQTPRYLIKTRGQQVTLSCSPISGHRSVSWYQQTPGQGLQFLFEYFSETQRNKGNFPGRFSGRQFSNSRSEMNVSTLELGDSALYLCASSLVGDEAFFGQGTRLTVV.

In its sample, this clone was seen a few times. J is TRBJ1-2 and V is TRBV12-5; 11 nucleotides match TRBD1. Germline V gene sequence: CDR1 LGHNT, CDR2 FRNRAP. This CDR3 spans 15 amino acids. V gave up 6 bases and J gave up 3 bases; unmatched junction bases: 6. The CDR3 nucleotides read TGTGCTAGTGGATCCGGGACAGGGGGAGACTATGGCTACACCTTC. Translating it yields CASGSGTGGDYGYTF.